This entry features one T cell receptor (beta chain) sequence. The target antigen is unknown. This table comes from immunoSEQ multiplex PCR, and its TCRdb copy is limited to in-frame clones, with some not included. This sample has about 120,000 clones, with roughly 84% found just once. The sample is drawn from a study of cytomegalovirus exposure and HLA in healthy donors. Study findings and constraints: Cytomegalovirus-associated status was assigned to around 160 TCR beta chains. TCR sequences were mostly rare, though some public TCRs occurred in many donors.

Germline CDR1 is SEHNR and CDR2 is FQNEAQ (reference sequence). This CDR3 has 12 residues. Trimming removed 5 bases from V and 6 bases from J, with 7 bases in between. This receptor was obtained from a woman in her 30s in good health and CMV-seronegative. The chain carries TRBV7-9 and TRBJ1-4; the D is unclear. Sequencing used PBMCs. The DNA of the CDR3 is TGTGCCAGCAGCCCCACAGATGAAAAACTGTTTTTT. This translates into CASSPTDEKLFF.